The sequence of this T cell receptor (beta chain) was determined in a study of T cell responses to AZD1222 COVID-19 vaccine. Trimming pared 4 bases from V and 5 bases from J, leaving 13 bases between. Germline CDR1 is SGHRS and CDR2 is YFSETQ. This CDR3 has 14 residues. Whole-study results and caveats: Spike-specific TCR breadth and depth rose after two AZD1222 doses.

Only in-frame clones appear in the TCRdb table, and some are missing; sequencing was by immunoSEQ multiplex PCR. The sample has 60,000 to 90,000 clones, approximately 80% seen once. Notes on this clone: Its antigen is undetermined.

Sample: peripheral blood, taken 28 days after the second dose of the MenACWY control vaccine. This chain links TRBV5-1 with TRBJ2-1; D gene uncertain. The source of this sequence is an adult who received the MenACWY meningococcal vaccine as a control. CDR3 loop: CASSEKRRDNEQFF. CDR3 bases: TGCGCCAGCAGCGAGAAAAGACGGGACAATGAGCAGTTCTTC.